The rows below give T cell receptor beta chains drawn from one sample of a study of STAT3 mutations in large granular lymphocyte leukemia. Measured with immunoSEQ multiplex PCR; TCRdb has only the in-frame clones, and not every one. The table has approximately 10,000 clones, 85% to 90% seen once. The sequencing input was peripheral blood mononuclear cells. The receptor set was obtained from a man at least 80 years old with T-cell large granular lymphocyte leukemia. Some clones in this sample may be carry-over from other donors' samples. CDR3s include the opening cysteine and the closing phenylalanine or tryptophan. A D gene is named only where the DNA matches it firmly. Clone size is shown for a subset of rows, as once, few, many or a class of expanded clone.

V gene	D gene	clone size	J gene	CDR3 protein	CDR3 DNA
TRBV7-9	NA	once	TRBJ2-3	CASRYPRPGLGTDTQYF	TGTGCCAGCAGATACCCGAGGCCAGGGTTAGGGACAGATACGCAGTATTTT
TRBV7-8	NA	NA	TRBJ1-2	CASSLGGGYTF	TGTGCCAGCAGCTTAGGTGGCGGCTACACCTTC
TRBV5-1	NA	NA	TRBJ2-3	CASSSGPDTQYF	TGCGCCAGCAGCTCGGGACCAGATACGCAGTATTTT
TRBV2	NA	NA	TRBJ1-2	CASSDRGLYGYTF	TGTGCCAGCAGTGATCGTGGGCTCTATGGCTACACCTTC
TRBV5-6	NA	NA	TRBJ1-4	CASSSPGFAEKLFF	TGTGCCAGCAGCTCACCGGGATTTGCTGAAAAACTGTTTTTT
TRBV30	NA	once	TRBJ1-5	CAWNSGPGPQHF	TGTGCCTGGAACTCGGGTCCAGGGCCCCAGCATTTT
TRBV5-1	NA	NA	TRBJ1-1	CASSLGRSEAFF	TGCGCCAGCAGCTTGGGGAGGTCTGAAGCTTTCTTT
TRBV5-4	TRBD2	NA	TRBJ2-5	CASSLRGVRTQYF	TGTGCCAGCAGCTTGCGGGGGGTACGGACCCAGTACTTC
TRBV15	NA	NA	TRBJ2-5	CATSSSTRPTTRETQYF	TGTGCCACCAGCTCCTCGACTAGGCCAACGACGCGAGAGACCCAGTACTTC
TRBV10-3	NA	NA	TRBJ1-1	CAIKEGLGTEAFF	TGTGCCATCAAGGAGGGGCTAGGCACTGAAGCTTTCTTT
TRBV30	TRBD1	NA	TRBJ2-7	CAWSPGTATYEQYF	TGTGCCTGGAGTCCAGGGACAGCTACCTACGAGCAGTACTTC
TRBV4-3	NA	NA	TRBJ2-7	CASSQDRFEGEQYF	TGCGCCAGCAGCCAAGATCGGTTTGAGGGGGAGCAGTACTTC
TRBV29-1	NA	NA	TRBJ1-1	CSALEGGGKNTEAFF	TGCAGCGCCCTGGAGGGCGGGGGGAAGAACACTGAAGCTTTCTTT
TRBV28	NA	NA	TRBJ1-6	CASRFSGTDNSPLHF	TGTGCCAGCAGATTTTCCGGGACTGATAATTCACCCCTCCACTTT
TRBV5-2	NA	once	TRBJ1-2	CASSFRGQGNYGYTF	TGTGCCAGCAGCTTCCGGGGACAGGGAAACTATGGCTACACCTTC
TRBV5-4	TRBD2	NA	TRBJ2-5	CASSLGTSFGTQYF	TGTGCCAGCAGCTTGGGGACTAGCTTCGGGACCCAGTACTTC
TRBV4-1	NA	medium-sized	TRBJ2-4	CASSPEGDGRNIQYF	TGCGCCAGCAGCCCCGAGGGGGATGGCAGAAACATTCAGTACTTC
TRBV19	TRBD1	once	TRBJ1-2	CASRQGTGGTHGYTF	TGTGCCAGTAGACAAGGGACAGGGGGCACCCATGGCTACACCTTC
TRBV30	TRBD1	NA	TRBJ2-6	CAWSWTGFSSGANVLTF	TGTGCCTGGAGCTGGACAGGGTTTAGCTCTGGGGCCAACGTCCTGACTTTC
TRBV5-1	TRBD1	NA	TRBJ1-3	CASRRDRGIGNTIYF	TGCGCCAGCAGAAGGGACAGGGGAATTGGCAACACCATATATTTT
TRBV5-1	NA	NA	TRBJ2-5	CASRMGETQYF	TGCGCCAGCAGGATGGGGGAGACCCAGTACTTC
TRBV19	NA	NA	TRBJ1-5	CASSPSLNQPQHF	TGTGCCAGTAGCCCATCGTTGAATCAGCCCCAGCATTTT
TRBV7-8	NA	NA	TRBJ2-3	CASSFPSGLDSTDTQYF	TGTGCCAGCAGCTTTCCGAGCGGACTGGATAGCACAGATACGCAGTATTTT
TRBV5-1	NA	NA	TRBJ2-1	CASSGDLGREQFF	TGCGCCAGCAGCGGGGACCTTGGGAGGGAGCAGTTCTTC
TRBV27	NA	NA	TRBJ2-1	CASSSQGGEFF	TGTGCCAGCAGTTCACAGGGAGGGGAGTTCTTC
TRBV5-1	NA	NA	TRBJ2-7	CASSKADGGYEQYF	TGCGCCAGCAGCAAAGCCGACGGAGGTTACGAGCAGTACTTC
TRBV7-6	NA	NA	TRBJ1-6	CASSLGGPQESPLHF	TGTGCCAGCAGCCTCGGGGGACCTCAGGAGTCACCCCTCCACTTT
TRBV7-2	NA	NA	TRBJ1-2	CASSLARGDRDYGYTF	TGTGCCAGCAGCTTAGCCCGGGGAGATCGGGACTATGGCTACACCTTC
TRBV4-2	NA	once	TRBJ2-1	CASSQESRAYNEQFF	TGTGCCAGCAGCCAGGAGAGTCGTGCCTACAATGAGCAGTTCTTC
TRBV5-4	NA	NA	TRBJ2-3	CASSFSWATDTQYF	TGTGCCAGCAGCTTTTCGTGGGCCACAGATACGCAGTATTTT
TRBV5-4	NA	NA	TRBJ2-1	CASSLGPSSYNEQFF	TGTGCCAGCAGCTTGGGGCCGAGCTCCTACAATGAGCAGTTCTTC
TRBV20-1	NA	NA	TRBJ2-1	CSAKGNEQFF	TGCAGTGCTAAAGGCAATGAGCAGTTCTTC
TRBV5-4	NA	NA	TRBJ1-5	CASSFRGSNQPQHF	TGTGCCAGCAGCTTCCGGGGGAGCAATCAGCCCCAGCATTTT
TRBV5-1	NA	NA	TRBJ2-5	CASSSGQPQETQYF	TGCGCCAGCAGCTCCGGACAGCCGCAAGAGACCCAGTACTTC
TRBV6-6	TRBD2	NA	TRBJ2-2	CASLKGLARELFF	TGTGCCAGCCTAAAGGGACTAGCAAGGGAGCTGTTTTTT
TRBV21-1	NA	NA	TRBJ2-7	CASSKGVTTGTGNGEQYF	TGTGCCAGCAGCAAAGGCGTTACCACCGGGACAGGGAATGGTGAGCAGTACTTC
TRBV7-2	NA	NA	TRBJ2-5	CASSPYGETQYF	TGTGCCAGCAGCCCCTATGGAGAGACCCAGTACTTC
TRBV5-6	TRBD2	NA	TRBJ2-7	CASSRGLAGSYEQYF	TGTGCCAGCAGCAGGGGACTAGCGGGGTCTTACGAGCAGTACTTC
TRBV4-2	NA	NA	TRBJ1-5	CASSLGEQNNQPQHF	TGTGCCAGCAGCCTGGGGGAACAGAACAATCAGCCCCAGCATTTT
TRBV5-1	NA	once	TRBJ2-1	CASSLGGDYNEQFF	TGCGCCAGCAGCTTGGGAGGGGACTACAATGAGCAGTTCTTC
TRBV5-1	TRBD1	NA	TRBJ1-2	CASSQDRGANYGYTF	TGCGCCAGCAGCCAGGACAGGGGCGCCAACTATGGCTACACCTTC
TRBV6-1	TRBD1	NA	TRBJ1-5	CASSFDRDRSQPQHF	TGTGCCAGCAGCTTTGACAGGGATCGAAGTCAGCCCCAGCATTTT
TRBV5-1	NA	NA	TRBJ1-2	CASSRGAQSEGYTF	TGCGCCAGCAGCCGGGGGGCGCAGTCGGAAGGCTACACCTTC
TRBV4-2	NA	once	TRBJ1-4	CASSQSREKLFF	TGTGCCAGCAGTCAGAGCAGGGAAAAACTGTTTTTT
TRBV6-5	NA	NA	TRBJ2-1	CASRDSGSSYNEQFF	TGTGCCAGCAGGGACAGTGGGTCCTCCTACAATGAGCAGTTCTTC
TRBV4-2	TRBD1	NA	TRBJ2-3	CASSQDWTGLTDTQYF	TGTGCCAGCAGCCAAGATTGGACAGGGCTAACAGATACGCAGTATTTT
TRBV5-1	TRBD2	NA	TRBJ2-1	CASSVGLEWFF	TGCGCCAGCAGCGTTGGACTAGAATGGTTCTTC
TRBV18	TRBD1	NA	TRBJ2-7	CASSPNLMAGQEYNEQYF	TGTGCCAGCTCACCAAATTTGATGGCGGGACAGGAATACAACGAGCAGTACTTC
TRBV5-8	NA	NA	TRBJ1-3	CASSLKWNTIYF	TGTGCCAGCAGCTTGAAATGGAACACCATATATTTT
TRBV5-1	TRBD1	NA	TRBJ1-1	CASSRGQGWSNTEAFF	TGCGCCAGCAGCCGGGGACAGGGGTGGTCGAACACTGAAGCTTTCTTT
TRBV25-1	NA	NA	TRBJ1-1	CASRGGNTEAFF	TGTGCCAGCAGGGGAGGGAACACTGAAGCTTTCTTT
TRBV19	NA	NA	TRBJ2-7	CASSFPGSEQYF	TGTGCCAGTAGTTTCCCGGGTTCCGAGCAGTACTTC